The source of this TCR beta chain is a study of cytomegalovirus exposure and HLA in healthy donors. As for this clone: Its target is not known.

Unrecorded immune exposure was likely among donors, who were nominally healthy when sampled. Germline CDR1 reads LNHDA; CDR2 reads SQIVND (reference sequence). V gave up 5 bases and J gave up 6 bases; unmatched junction bases: 8. The CDR3 spans 15 residues. Study-wide results and limits: Researchers reported from a later analysis that most CMV-associated TCR beta chains appeared HLA-restricted. The productive fraction for most TCR beta V segments was about 90% or about 30% in an earlier analysis.

PCR was performed using 60 Vbeta and 13 Jbeta primers. Per the authors' pipeline: An analysis that came later counted some 80 million unique TCR beta chains, approximately 9.9 million shared. The method was immunoSEQ multiplex PCR; TCRdb's version includes in-frame clones alone and lacks a portion of them. That table supplies the V and J calls and clone size; D and trimming were determined from the DNA. The sample lists about 170,000 clones, roughly four fifths occurring once. Sequenced input: PBMCs. This chain connects TRBV19 to TRBJ1-5; 9 nucleotides align to TRBD1. The TCR originated in a female donor in good health and CMV-seronegative. The CDR3 bases are TGTGCCAGTAGTCCTACAGGGGGCGGAGCTCAGCCCCAGCATTTT. Its translation is CASSPTGGGAQPQHF.